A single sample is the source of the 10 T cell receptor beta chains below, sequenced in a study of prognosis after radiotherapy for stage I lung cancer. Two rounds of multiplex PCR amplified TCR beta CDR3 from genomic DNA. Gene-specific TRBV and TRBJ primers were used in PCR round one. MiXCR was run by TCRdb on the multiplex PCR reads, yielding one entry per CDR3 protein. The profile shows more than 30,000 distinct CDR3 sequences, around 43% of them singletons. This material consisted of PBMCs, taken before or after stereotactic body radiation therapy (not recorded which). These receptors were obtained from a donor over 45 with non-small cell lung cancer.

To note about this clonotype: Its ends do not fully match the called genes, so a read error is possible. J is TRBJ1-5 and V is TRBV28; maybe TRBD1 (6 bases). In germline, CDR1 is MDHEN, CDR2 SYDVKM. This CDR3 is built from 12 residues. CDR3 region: CASTSGEQPHHF. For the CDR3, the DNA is TGTGCCAGCACCTCAGGGGAACAGCCCCACCATTTT.

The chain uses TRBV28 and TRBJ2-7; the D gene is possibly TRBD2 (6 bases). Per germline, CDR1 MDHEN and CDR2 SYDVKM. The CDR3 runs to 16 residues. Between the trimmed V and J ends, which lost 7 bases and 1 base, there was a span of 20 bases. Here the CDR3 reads CASIGVGRGGSYEQYF. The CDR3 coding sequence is TGTGCCAGCATCGGGGTGGGGCGGGGCGGATCCTACGAGCAGTACTTC.

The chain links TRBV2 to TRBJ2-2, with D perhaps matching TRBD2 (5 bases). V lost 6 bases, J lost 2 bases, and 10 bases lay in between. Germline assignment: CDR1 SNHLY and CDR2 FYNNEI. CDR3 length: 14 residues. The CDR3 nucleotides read TGTGCCAGCAGGTCGGGGAGTAACACCGGGGAGCTGTTTTTT. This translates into CASRSGSNTGELFF.

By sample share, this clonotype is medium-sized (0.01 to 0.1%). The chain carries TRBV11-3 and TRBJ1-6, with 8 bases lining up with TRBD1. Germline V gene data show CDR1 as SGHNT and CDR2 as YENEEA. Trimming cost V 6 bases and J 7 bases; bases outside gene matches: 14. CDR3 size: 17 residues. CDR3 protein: CASSLGGAGGKNSPLHF. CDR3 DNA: TGTGCCAGCAGTTTGGGAGGGGCAGGGGGCAAGAATTCACCCCTCCACTTT.

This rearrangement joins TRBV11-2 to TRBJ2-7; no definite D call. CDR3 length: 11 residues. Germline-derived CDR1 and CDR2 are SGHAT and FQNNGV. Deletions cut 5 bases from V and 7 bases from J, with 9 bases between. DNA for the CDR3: TGTGCCAGCAGCAATTTGGTTGAGCAGTACTTC. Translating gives CASSNLVEQYF.

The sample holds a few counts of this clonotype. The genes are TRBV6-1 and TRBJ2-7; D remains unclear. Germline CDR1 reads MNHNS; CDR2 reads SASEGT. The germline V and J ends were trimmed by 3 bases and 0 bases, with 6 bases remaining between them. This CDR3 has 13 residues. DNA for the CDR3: TGTGCCAGCAGTGAGATGAACTCCTACGAGCAGTACTTC. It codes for CASSEMNSYEQYF.

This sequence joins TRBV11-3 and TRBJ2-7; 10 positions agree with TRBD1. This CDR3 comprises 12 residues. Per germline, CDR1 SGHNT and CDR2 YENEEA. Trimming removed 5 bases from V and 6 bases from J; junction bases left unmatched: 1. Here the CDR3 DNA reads TGTGCCAGCAGCGGGACAGGGGTCGAGCAGTACTTC. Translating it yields CASSGTGVEQYF.

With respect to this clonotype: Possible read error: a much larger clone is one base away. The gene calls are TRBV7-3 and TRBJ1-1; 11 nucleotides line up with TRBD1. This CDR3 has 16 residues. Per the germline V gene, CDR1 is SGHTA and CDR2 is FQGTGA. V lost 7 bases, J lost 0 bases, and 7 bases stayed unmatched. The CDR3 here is CASIPRTGGLNTEAFF. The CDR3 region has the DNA TGTGCCAGCATCCCCCGGACAGGGGGCCTGAACACTGAAGCTTTCTTT.

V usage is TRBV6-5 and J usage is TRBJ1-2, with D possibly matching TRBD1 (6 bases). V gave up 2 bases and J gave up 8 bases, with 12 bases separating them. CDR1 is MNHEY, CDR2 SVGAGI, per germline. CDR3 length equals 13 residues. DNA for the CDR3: TGTGCCAGCAGTTACGAGGGGGTGGACGGCTACACCTTC. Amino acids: CASSYEGVDGYTF.

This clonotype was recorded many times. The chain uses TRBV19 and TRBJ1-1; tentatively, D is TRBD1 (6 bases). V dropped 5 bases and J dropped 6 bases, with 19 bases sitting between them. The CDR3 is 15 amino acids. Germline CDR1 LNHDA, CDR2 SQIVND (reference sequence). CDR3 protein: CASSGTRGWGAEAFF. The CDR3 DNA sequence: TGTGCCAGTAGTGGGACACGGGGATGGGGCGCTGAAGCTTTCTTT.